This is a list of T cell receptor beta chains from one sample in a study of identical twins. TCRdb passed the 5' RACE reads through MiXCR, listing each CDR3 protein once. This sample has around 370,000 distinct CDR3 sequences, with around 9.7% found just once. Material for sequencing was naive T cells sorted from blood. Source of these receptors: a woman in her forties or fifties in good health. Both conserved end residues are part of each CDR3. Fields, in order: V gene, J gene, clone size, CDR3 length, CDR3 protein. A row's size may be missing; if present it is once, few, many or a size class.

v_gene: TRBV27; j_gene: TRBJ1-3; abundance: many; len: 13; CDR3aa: CATRDSSGNTIYF
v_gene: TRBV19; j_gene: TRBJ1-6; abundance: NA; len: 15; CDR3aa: CASNIGQGDYSPLHF
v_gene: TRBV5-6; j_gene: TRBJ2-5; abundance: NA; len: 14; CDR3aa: CASSIGTFQETQYF
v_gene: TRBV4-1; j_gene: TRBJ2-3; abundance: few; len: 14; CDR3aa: CASSPPGIVDTQYF
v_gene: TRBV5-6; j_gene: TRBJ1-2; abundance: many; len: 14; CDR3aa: CASSYSRLTSGYTF
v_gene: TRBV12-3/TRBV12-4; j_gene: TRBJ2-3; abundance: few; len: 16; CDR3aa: CASSLASGRGADTQYF
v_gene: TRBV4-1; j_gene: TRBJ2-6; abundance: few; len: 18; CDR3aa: CASSPRLAQPSGANVLTF
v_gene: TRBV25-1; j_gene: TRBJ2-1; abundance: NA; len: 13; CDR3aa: CASTRLGNNEQFF
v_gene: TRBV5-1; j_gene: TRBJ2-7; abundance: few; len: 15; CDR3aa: CASSPKDFSNYEQYF
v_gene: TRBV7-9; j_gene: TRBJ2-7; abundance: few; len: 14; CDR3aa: CASSLSGGVHEQYF
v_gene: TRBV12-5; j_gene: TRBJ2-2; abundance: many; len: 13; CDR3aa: CASGLNSAGELFF
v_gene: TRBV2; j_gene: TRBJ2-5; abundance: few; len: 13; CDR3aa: CASNGQGQETQYF
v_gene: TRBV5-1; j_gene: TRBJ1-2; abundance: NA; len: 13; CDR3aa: CASSLVDSYGYTF
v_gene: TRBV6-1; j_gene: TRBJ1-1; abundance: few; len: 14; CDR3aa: CASSEGPGNTEAFF
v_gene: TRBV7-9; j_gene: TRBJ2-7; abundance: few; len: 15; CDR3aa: CASGGSGTKAYEQYF
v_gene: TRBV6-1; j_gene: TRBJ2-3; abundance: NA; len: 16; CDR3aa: CASSEQGARSTDTQYF
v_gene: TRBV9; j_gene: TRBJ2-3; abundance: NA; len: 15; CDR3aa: CASSVGAVSPDTQYF
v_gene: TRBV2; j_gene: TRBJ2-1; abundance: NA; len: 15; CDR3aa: CASSPRTGAPNEQFF
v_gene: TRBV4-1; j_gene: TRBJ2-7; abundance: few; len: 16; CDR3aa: CASSQAGGASVYEQYF
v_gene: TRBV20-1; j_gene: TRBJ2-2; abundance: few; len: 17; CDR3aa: CSARTGRAGRNTGELFF
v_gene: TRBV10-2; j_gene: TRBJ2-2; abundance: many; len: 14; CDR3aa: CASSEVTLTGELFF
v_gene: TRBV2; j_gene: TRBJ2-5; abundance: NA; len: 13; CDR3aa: CAISEGSQETQYF
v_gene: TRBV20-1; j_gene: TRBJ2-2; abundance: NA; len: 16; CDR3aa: CSATEGDSQGPGELFF
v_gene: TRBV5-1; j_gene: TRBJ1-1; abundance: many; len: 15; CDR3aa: CASSLVGGMNTEAFF
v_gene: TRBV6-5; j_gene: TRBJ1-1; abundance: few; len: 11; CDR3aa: CASSFNRAAFF
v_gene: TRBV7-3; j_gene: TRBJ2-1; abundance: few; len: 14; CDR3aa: CASSSTGTLNEQFF
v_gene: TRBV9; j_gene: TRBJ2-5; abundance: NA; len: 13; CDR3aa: CASSVGSAETQYF
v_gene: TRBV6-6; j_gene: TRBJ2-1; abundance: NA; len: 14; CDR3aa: CASSRTGTVNEQFF
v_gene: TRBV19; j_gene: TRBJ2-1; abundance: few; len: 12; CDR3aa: CASNKRDNEQFF
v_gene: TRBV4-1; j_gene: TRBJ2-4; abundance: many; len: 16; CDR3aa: CASSQVHVLAKNIQYF
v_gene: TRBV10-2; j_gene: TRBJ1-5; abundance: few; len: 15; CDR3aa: CASSEFGGYNQPQHF
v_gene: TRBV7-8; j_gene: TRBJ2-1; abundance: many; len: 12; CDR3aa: CASSRLTNEQFF
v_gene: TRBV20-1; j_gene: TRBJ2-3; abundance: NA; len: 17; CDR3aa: CSARDNLAGPSTDTQYF
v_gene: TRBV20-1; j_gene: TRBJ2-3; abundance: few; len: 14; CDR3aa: CSASWREPADTQYF
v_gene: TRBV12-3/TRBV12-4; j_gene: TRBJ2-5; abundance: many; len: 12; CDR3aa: CASSGTLWDQYF
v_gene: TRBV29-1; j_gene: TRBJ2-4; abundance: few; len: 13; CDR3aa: CSVEGDRVDIQYF
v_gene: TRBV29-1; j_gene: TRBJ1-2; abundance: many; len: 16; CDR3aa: CSVDKRDRGVNYGYTF
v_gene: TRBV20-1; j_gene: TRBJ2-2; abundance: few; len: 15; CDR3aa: CSASYDRGFTGELFF
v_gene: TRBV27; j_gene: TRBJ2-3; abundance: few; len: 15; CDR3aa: CASSSTGLDTDTQYF
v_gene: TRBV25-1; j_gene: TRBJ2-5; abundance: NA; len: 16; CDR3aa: CASSGALAGVGETQYF
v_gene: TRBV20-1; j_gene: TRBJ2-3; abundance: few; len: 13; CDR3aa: CSARVSPGNAQYF
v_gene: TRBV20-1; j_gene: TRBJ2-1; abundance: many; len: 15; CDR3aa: CSARDLGRHYNEQFF